This T cell receptor beta chain was identified during a study of T cell repertoires and Cas9 in healthy adults (dated by TCRdb to between 2018 and 2020). Study-wide context: Within the CD4 and CD8 compartments, SpCas9-reactive T cells were assessed for multi-effector potency, cytotoxicity and lineage determination. The study examined preexisting T cell immunity against the Streptococcus pyogenes Cas9 nuclease (SpCas9) used in CRISPR gene editing.

As for this clone: Its antigen is not yet known. No base quality values were provided; no much bigger clone lies one nucleotide off.

The protocol used for the library was the immunoSEQ multiplex PCR assay. As stored in TCRdb, this immuneACCESS dataset retains in-frame rearrangements with V and J assigned. A fraction of the clones does not appear; measured against another copy, unresolved V genes explain less than half of the discrepancy, and the remainder lacks a known reason. The sample yields about 15,000 clones; approximately 88% were counted once. The ten largest account for around 2% of the sample. Overall results and qualifications from the work: SpCas9-reactive regulatory T cells were reported to mitigate proliferation and function of SpCas9-reactive effector T cells in vitro.

Donors were healthy humans. There are 15 amino acids in the CDR3, from cysteine to phenylalanine inclusive. The only DNA kept is the CDR3, 45 bases in frame from the first base. V is clipped by 2 bases and J by 1 base, and the sequence between their germline boundaries is 10 bases long. The germline V gene supplies CDR1 MNHEY and CDR2 SVGAGI. This sequence uses TRBV6-5 and TRBJ2-3; a weak D assignment points to TRBD2 (5 bases agree). Sample: Tregs (CD4+, CD25+, CD127-, CD137-, CD154-) from PBMCs; culture status not recorded. This receptor was taken from a human donor in good health. The DNA sequence follows: TGTGCCAGCAGTTACATTGGGCGGGGCACAGATACGCAGTATTTT. It is translated as CASSYIGRGTDTQYF.